Listed here is a single T cell receptor (beta chain). This sample is part of a study of control samples from healthy donors and cancer patients. Clones were sequenced by immunoSEQ multiplex PCR, and TCRdb holds only the in-frame ones, with some missing. The repertoire includes 120,000 to 150,000 clones, over 85% of them detected once, and 10% to 12% sits in the top ten. CDR3 length: 16 amino acids. The V segment lost 2 bases and the J segment 6 bases; nucleotides outside the gene matches: 15. Per germline, CDR1 SQVTM and CDR2 ANQGSEA. This receptor was obtained from a man aged 25-45 years in good health. Source material: blood. The V call is TRBV29-1, the J call TRBJ1-2, with 7 bases fitting TRBD1. The CDR3 here is CSVEPTLGQVSDGYTF. Here the CDR3 DNA reads TGCAGCGTTGAACCAACCCTCGGACAGGTTTCTGATGGCTACACCTTC. Based on the CDR3 plus reference TRBV29-1 and TRBJ1-2, the full variable domain is SAVISQKPSRDICQRGTSLTIQCQVDSQVTMMFWYRQQPGQSLTLIATANQGSEATYESGFVIDKFPISRPNLTFSTLTVSNMSPEDSSIYLCSVEPTLGQVSDGYTFGSGTRLTVV.